Included here is one TCR beta chain sequence, with context. Its antigen is currently unknown. This CDR3 is 15 amino acids long. Germline CDR1 DFQATT, CDR2 SNEGSKA (reference sequence). Losses at the gene ends were 0 bases for V and 4 bases for J; bases not matched to a gene: 5. The data originate from a study of identical twins. Findings and limits, study-wide: Where beta out-of-frame sequences were concerned, excess twin sharing was weaker.

Template switching (which added a universal primer site) was used, and cDNA carried unique molecular identifiers. Each CDR3 protein gets one entry after TCRdb re-called the 5' RACE reads with MiXCR. The table lists a few hundred thousand distinct CDR3 sequences, about 8.9% of them singletons. The same sample was also studied in work on yellow fever vaccine responses in identical twins. That study reports: Each twin's T cell response to the vaccine was reported to look partly convergent and partly personalized.

The chain uses TRBV20-1 and TRBJ1-1; 10 bases line up with TRBD1. The TCR comes from a woman under 30 in good health. The sample taken for sequencing was CD8+ T cells sorted from blood. DNA of the CDR3: TGCAGTGCTAGAGACACGACAGGGGGCATCACTGAAGCTTTCTTT. Protein product: CSARDTTGGITEAFF.